This TCR beta chain was identified during a study of quantifying T cell responses using KT2 cells. Study summary: cDNA was made from DNase-treated RNA using alpha and beta constant primers. The second PCR was a qPCR stopped at a predetermined fluorescence threshold.

Unfractionated PBMC were spiked with known numbers of KT2 clone cells. This clonotype was seen a handful of times. Each cDNA got a UMI-containing oligo ligated at its 3' end. First-round PCR used three to five cycles and beta primers RC1.1 and RC1.2 covering TRBC1 and TRBC2. Separate processing of TCR alpha and beta chains began at the second PCR. One entry per CDR3 protein, called by TCRdb with MiXCR from the UMI-ligation and nested PCR reads. Of around 30,000 distinct CDR3 sequences in the sample, about 9.3% were seen once. The specimen was PBMCs spiked with cells of the T cell clone KT2. The receptor was derived from a human donor.

CDR3 DNA sequence: TGTGCCACCCAACCAGAAGAAGCTTTCTTT. It is translated as CATQPEEAFF. The V call is TRBV12-3 or TRBV12-4, the J call TRBJ1-1, with no clear D. Trimming cost V 10 bases and J 8 bases, with 11 bases left between them. The CDR3 extends over 10 amino acids.